Below, one T cell receptor beta chain is given with its context. Antigen: not known. TCRdb called the 5' RACE reads again in MiXCR, with one record for every CDR3 protein. The sample yields about 190,000 distinct CDR3 sequences, roughly 18% seen once. The data are from a study of T-cell memory formation after mild COVID-19. Study information: TCR clusters largely stayed donor specific.

General observations from the study: CD4+ contracting clones lay mainly in CM and EM, CD8+ ones in EMRA. Later expanders leaned toward CD4+, whereas clones contracting from day 15 to 85 were balanced CD4/CD8.

From germline, CDR1 is SGHVS and CDR2 FNYEAQ. The CDR3 runs 12 residues. V lost 5 bases and J lost 4, with 7 bases in between. The chain recombines TRBV7-6 with TRBJ2-3; D not resolved. Material: PBMCs or a T cell subset sorted from them (not recorded which). The TCR was taken from an adult woman who had mild COVID-19 (a few samples of this study predate the infection). Cell type and time point are not known. CDR3 in DNA: TGTGCCAGCAGCAAGTGGGCAGATACGCAGTATTTT. Residues: CASSKWADTQYF.